Listed below are T cell receptor beta chains from one sample, sequenced in a study of cytomegalovirus exposure and HLA in healthy donors. TCRdb's copy holds only in-frame clones and misses some; the assay was immunoSEQ multiplex PCR. This table holds 100,000 or so clones, 76% found once. The sample consisted of PBMCs. All receptors come from a middle-aged man in good health and CMV-seronegative. Both conserved end residues are part of each CDR3. Each record gives: J gene, D gene, clone size, V gene, CDR3 protein, CDR3 DNA. A D gene is named only where the DNA matches it firmly. Rows may omit the clone size; those that give it use once, few, many or a size class.

>TRBJ1-6|.|.|TRBV21-1
CASSSGQGLNSPLHF
TGTGCCAGCAGCAGTGGACAGGGTCTGAATTCACCCCTCCACTTT
>TRBJ2-7|.|.|TRBV14
CASRATGLYEQYF
TGTGCCAGCAGAGCAACAGGGCTCTACGAGCAGTACTTC
>TRBJ1-6|TRBD1|.|TRBV9
CASSAHRGYYNSPLHF
TGTGCCAGCAGCGCCCACAGGGGCTACTATAATTCACCCCTCCACTTT
>TRBJ2-2|.|.|TRBV30
CAWNSDGELFF
TGTGCCTGGAACAGTGACGGGGAGCTGTTTTTT
>TRBJ1-5|.|.|TRBV21-1
CASSNSQPQHF
TGTGCCAGCAGCAATAGTCAGCCCCAGCATTTT
>TRBJ1-1|.|.|TRBV10-1
CASSSPGDSPTEAFF
TGCGCCAGCAGTTCTCCGGGGGACTCCCCCACTGAAGCTTTCTTT
>TRBJ1-3|.|once|TRBV10-3
CAISESGGSGNTIYF
TGTGCCATCAGTGAGTCCGGCGGGTCTGGAAACACCATATATTTT
>TRBJ2-3|TRBD2|.|TRBV25-1
CASSELAGGPDTQYF
TGTGCCAGCAGTGAACTAGCGGGGGGGCCAGATACGCAGTATTTT
>TRBJ2-1|TRBD2|.|TRBV7-2
CASSPSGGASYNEQFF
TGTGCCAGCAGCCCTAGCGGGGGGGCTTCTTACAATGAGCAGTTCTTC
>TRBJ2-7|TRBD1|.|TRBV6-1
CASSEWTGSSYEQYF
TGTGCCAGCAGTGAGTGGACAGGGTCTTCCTACGAGCAGTACTTC
>TRBJ2-7|.|.|TRBV7-8
CASRLLQGTPLEQYF
TGTGCCAGCAGACTACTACAGGGAACCCCTCTCGAGCAGTACTTC
>TRBJ2-7|TRBD2|.|TRBV19
CASTIGSSGDYEQYF
TGTGCCAGTACCATAGGGTCTAGCGGAGACTACGAGCAGTACTTC
>TRBJ1-2|TRBD1|once|TRBV25-1
CASSEGQGVLYGYTF
TGTGCCAGCAGTGAGGGACAGGGCGTGCTCTATGGCTACACCTTC
>TRBJ2-3|.|once|TRBV27
CASSPRLLLGDTQYF
TGTGCCAGCAGTCCTAGACTCCTCTTGGGAGATACGCAGTATTTT
>TRBJ2-5|.|.|TRBV6-5
CASSYSPGAQETQYF
TGTGCCAGCAGTTACTCCCCAGGGGCCCAAGAGACCCAGTACTTC
>TRBJ1-3|TRBD1|.|TRBV5-1
CASSWDREIGNTIYF
TGCGCCAGCAGCTGGGACAGGGAGATTGGAAACACCATATATTTT
>TRBJ2-5|TRBD2|.|TRBV7-9
CASSQGTSGDTQYF
TGTGCCAGCAGCCAAGGGACTAGCGGGGACACCCAGTACTTC
>TRBJ1-6|.|.|TRBV5-8
CASSLDQGVSPLHF
TGTGCCAGCAGCCTCGATCAAGGGGTCTCACCCCTCCACTTT
>TRBJ2-1|TRBD2|.|TRBV2
CASRGLAAQFF
TGTGCCAGCAGGGGACTAGCGGCACAGTTCTTC
>TRBJ2-5|.|.|TRBV5-1
CASSLAGGQQETQYF
TGCGCCAGCAGCTTGGCCGGGGGACAGCAAGAGACCCAGTACTTC
>TRBJ2-1|TRBD1|.|TRBV7-6
CASSFRDRAYNEQFF
TGTGCCAGCAGCTTCCGGGACAGAGCCTACAATGAGCAGTTCTTC
>TRBJ2-1|TRBD1|.|TRBV7-9
CASSFRGQPNNEQFF
TGTGCCAGCAGCTTTAGGGGACAGCCTAACAATGAGCAGTTCTTC
>TRBJ1-1|.|.|TRBV5-1
CASSSGTANTEAFF
TGCGCCAGCAGCTCCGGGACTGCGAACACTGAAGCTTTCTTT
>TRBJ2-1|TRBD1|.|TRBV7-9
CASSAPGQSYNEQFF
TGTGCCAGCAGCGCACCGGGACAGAGCTACAATGAGCAGTTCTTC
>TRBJ1-2|TRBD1|.|TRBV6-6
CASSYNRGGDGYTF
TGTGCCAGCAGTTACAACAGGGGGGGCGACGGCTACACCTTC
>TRBJ1-5|.|.|TRBV7-8
CASRQGAPGGNQPQHF
TGTGCTTCCCGGCAAGGGGCCCCGGGTGGCAATCAGCCCCAGCATTTT
>TRBJ1-1|.|.|TRBV19
CASSIDRRTEAFF
TGTGCCAGTAGTATCGACCGGAGGACTGAAGCTTTCTTT
>TRBJ1-3|.|.|TRBV18
CASSPLTDSGNTIYF
TGTGCCAGCTCACCACTGACAGACTCTGGAAACACCATATATTTT
>TRBJ2-5|TRBD2|.|TRBV7-6
CASSSRGGGARETQYF
TGTGCCAGCAGCTCACGCGGCGGGGGGGCCCGCGAGACCCAGTACTTC
>TRBJ2-2|TRBD1|.|TRBV30
CAWSAPGQGMAGELFF
TGTGCCTGGAGTGCGCCCGGACAGGGAATGGCCGGGGAGCTGTTTTTT
>TRBJ1-5|.|.|TRBV4-2
CASSQGGGSNQPQHF
TGTGCCAGCAGCCAAGGAGGTGGTAGCAATCAGCCCCAGCATTTT
>TRBJ2-5|TRBD2|.|TRBV5-4
CASSLGTRGETQYF
TGTGCCAGCAGCTTGGGGACTAGAGGAGAGACCCAGTACTTC
>TRBJ2-3|.|.|TRBV7-9
CASNTGLHTDTQYF
TGTGCCAGCAACACCGGACTACACACAGATACGCAGTATTTT
>TRBJ2-7|TRBD1|.|TRBV5-1
CASSPRTGASYEQYF
TGCGCCAGCAGCCCCCGGACAGGGGCCTCCTACGAGCAGTACTTC
>TRBJ1-1|.|few|TRBV4-2
CASSQGGNAEAFF
TGTGCCAGCAGCCAAGGAGGGAACGCTGAAGCTTTCTTT
>TRBJ1-1|.|.|TRBV5-6
CASSLVRSTEAFF
TGTGCCAGCAGCTTGGTGCGGAGCACTGAAGCTTTCTTT
>TRBJ2-5|TRBD2|.|TRBV19
CASSVGLAGGFQETQYF
TGTGCCAGTAGTGTCGGACTAGCGGGGGGCTTTCAAGAGACCCAGTACTTC
>TRBJ2-7|.|.|TRBV19
CASSIDAVTEAEQYF
TGTGCCAGTAGTATAGATGCGGTCACTGAAGCCGAGCAGTACTTC
>TRBJ1-4|TRBD1|.|TRBV2
CASSRRGQVTSGLFF
TGTGCCAGCAGTCGCCGGGGACAGGTTACCAGTGGACTGTTTTTT
>TRBJ1-1|.|.|TRBV5-1
CASSSTGLNTEAFF
TGCGCCAGCAGCTCGACAGGACTGAACACTGAAGCTTTCTTT
>TRBJ1-4|TRBD1|few|TRBV9
CASSSPGQGREKLFF
TGTGCCAGCAGCTCTCCGGGACAGGGGAGGGAAAAACTGTTTTTT
>TRBJ1-6|.|.|TRBV6-5
CASSYSRGWNSPLHF
TGTGCCAGCAGTTACTCGCGGGGGTGGAATTCACCCCTCCACTTT
>TRBJ1-6|TRBD1|.|TRBV14
CASSQGQGGSPLHF
TGTGCCAGCAGCCAGGGACAGGGAGGATCACCCCTCCACTTT
>TRBJ1-1|TRBD1|.|TRBV14
CASSPTLTGTEAFF
TGTGCCAGCAGCCCAACATTGACAGGGACTGAAGCTTTCTTT
>TRBJ2-1|.|few|TRBV6-5
CASSPGDSYNEQFF
TGTGCCAGCAGCCCAGGGGACTCCTACAATGAGCAGTTCTTC
>TRBJ1-5|.|.|TRBV6-6
CASRRTPDSNQPQHF
TGTGCCAGCAGACGGACTCCTGATAGCAATCAGCCCCAGCATTTT